Below, 27 T cell receptor beta chains from the same sample are listed, as sequenced in a study of T cells in Graves' hyperthyroidism and ophthalmopathy. Amplified regions were TCR beta CDR3 sequences from RNA transcripts. In the first-round RT-PCR of the TCR CDR3, the HTBI primer set was used. TCRdb processed the multiplex PCR reads anew with MiXCR; each CDR3 protein has one entry. The sample has roughly 500,000 distinct CDR3 sequences; approximately 15% are singletons. Material for sequencing was blood. Receptor source: a woman in her twenties or thirties with Graves' hyperthyroidism that later progressed to Graves' ophthalmopathy.

This clonotype was seen repeatedly, ten times or more. The chain links TRBV20-1 to TRBJ1-4, with D possibly matching TRBD1 (6 bases). This CDR3 spans 16 amino acids. Trimming removed 1 base at V and 1 base at J, with 13 bases between. Germline-derived CDR1 and CDR2 are DFQATT and SNEGSKA (reference sequence). CDR3 sequence (DNA): TGCAGTGCTAGAGCCTTAGAGGGGGAAACTAATGAAAAACTGTTTTTT. Translated: CSARALEGETNEKLFF.

V gene TRBV6-2 or TRBV6-3 combines with J gene TRBJ1-3; TRBD1 matches 9 bases. Germline V gene data show CDR1 as MNHEY and CDR2 as SVGEGT. J was trimmed by 9 bases and V by 6 bases; bases with no gene match: 9. The CDR3 consists of 14 residues. The CDR3 DNA follows: TGTGCCAGCAGGGGGACAGGGCTAGTCGGCACCATATATTTT. Its translation: CASRGTGLVGTIYF.

This clonotype was picked up many times. The chain couples TRBV18 to TRBJ2-2, with D possibly TRBD2 on 6 matching bases. CDR3 length equals 16 residues. V lost 2 bases, J lost 6 bases, and 16 bases lay in between. Germline V CDR1 and CDR2: KGHSH, LQKENI. In DNA, the CDR3 is TGTGCCAGCTCACCAAGGCAAGCGCGGGATTCCGGGGAGCTGTTTTTT. Translation: CASSPRQARDSGELFF. The full variable domain, with the rest looked up from reference TRBV18 and TRBJ2-2, is NAGVMQNPRHLVRRRGQEARLRCSPMKGHSHVYWYRQLPEEGLKFMVYLQKENIIDESGMPKERFSAEFPKEGPSILRIQQVVRGDSAAYFCASSPRQARDSGELFFGEGSRLTVL.

The sample holds many counts of this clonotype. The V and J genes are TRBV7-9 and TRBJ2-1; 9 bases fit TRBD2. Germline V gene lookup returns CDR1 SEHNR and CDR2 FQNEAQ (reference sequence). CDR3 size: 16 residues. The junction had 9 bases not matched to a gene; V was cut back by 4 bases and J by 5 bases. Here the CDR3 DNA reads TGTGCCAGCAGCTCCTTAGCGGGAGAAAGGGACAATGAGCAGTTCTTC. Protein sequence: CASSSLAGERDNEQFF.

In its sample, this clonotype was seen many times. The chain's CDR3 is CASSYSQGLGEQFF. CDR3 in DNA: TGTGCCAGCAGTTACTCCCAGGGTCTTGGGGAGCAGTTCTTC. V is TRBV6-5 and J is TRBJ2-1, with a weak D call TRBD1 (5 bases). From germline, CDR1 is MNHEY and CDR2 SVGAGI. The length of the CDR3 is 14 residues. V was cut by 0 bases and J by 10 bases, with 13 bases left in between.

This clonotype was counted ten times or more. The chain has TRBV24-1 and TRBJ1-4, with unresolved D. The CDR3 consists of 15 residues. V lost 2 bases, J lost 7 bases, and 13 bases lay in between. CDR1 and CDR2 (germline): KGHDR, SFDVKD. CDR3 nucleotide sequence: TGTGCCACCAGTGATTCTTCCCAACAGAGTGAAAAACTGTTTTTT. The encoded protein is CATSDSSQQSEKLFF.

Many counts were recorded for this clonotype. The chain uses TRBV2 and TRBJ2-7, with D possibly called TRBD1 or TRBD2 (5 bases each). The CDR3 is 15 amino acids. Trimming took off 7 bases at V and 7 bases at J, with 23 bases between the two ends. The germline CDR1 and CDR2 sequences are SNHLY and FYNNEI. Here the CDR3 DNA reads TGTGCCAGCACGACTAACGAAGGACACCGTTTTGAGCAGTACTTC. Translated, it gives CASTTNEGHRFEQYF.

Comments on this clonotype: Being one base from a much bigger clone, this may be a read error. The chain is built from TRBV28 and TRBJ1-2; no clear D. CDR3 length: 13 amino acids. Germline CDR1 MDHEN, CDR2 SYDVKM. CDR3 sequence (DNA): TGTGCCAGCGGAGGAGGGAACTACTATGACTACACCTTC. Its protein is CASGGGNYYDYTF.

The rearrangement joins TRBV3-1 to TRBJ2-1, with 13 bases lining up with TRBD2. Trimming cost V 2 bases and J 7 bases; bases outside gene matches: 20. CDR3 length: 21 amino acids. Germline V gene sequence: CDR1 LGHDT, CDR2 YNNKEL (reference sequence). The CDR3 DNA reads TGTGCCAGCAGCCAACCACTTTTCGGAACAGGGAGACTAGCGGGAGGTAATGAGCAGTTCTTC. As protein: CASSQPLFGTGRLAGGNEQFF.

This clonotype was counted only a few times. The chain couples TRBV7-9 to TRBJ1-2; tentatively, D is TRBD1 (5 bases). The V end was cut by 5 bases, the J end by 1 base, with 17 bases between. Germline assignment: CDR1 SEHNR and CDR2 FQNEAQ (reference sequence). The CDR3 has 16 amino acids. CDR3 sequence: CASSQVVRGDNYGYTF. CDR3 in DNA: TGTGCCAGCAGCCAGGTGGTACGGGGGGATAACTATGGCTACACCTTC.

The V gene is TRBV14, the J gene TRBJ1-6, with unresolved D. The CDR3 consists of 12 residues. V shed 0 bases and J shed 18 bases, with 12 bases lying between them. The V gene's germline CDR1 is SGHDN and CDR2 FVKESK. The CDR3, as DNA: TGTGCCAGCAGCCAAGATCTTCACAGCCGCCACTTT. Its protein is CASSQDLHSRHF.

This clonotype was observed at least ten times. This chain uses TRBV5-1 with TRBJ2-2, with 7 bases lining up with TRBD1. Germline CDR1 and CDR2: SGHRS and YFSETQ. The V and J ends lost 2 bases and 2 bases, in that order; junction bases with no gene match: 3. The CDR3 sequence is 15 residues long. The CDR3 DNA reads as TGCGCCAGCAGCTTCAACAGGGGTAACACCGGGGAGCTGTTTTTT. Amino acids: CASSFNRGNTGELFF.

The chain carries TRBV6-5 and TRBJ1-2; D ambiguous. Deletions cut 2 bases from V and 5 bases from J, with 9 bases between. Germline V gene lookup returns CDR1 MNHEY and CDR2 SVGAGI. The CDR3 covers 13 residues. The CDR3 reads CASSYAWRYGYTF. The CDR3 DNA follows: TGTGCCAGCAGTTACGCGTGGCGGTATGGCTACACCTTC.

This clonotype has a count of ten or more. This chain links TRBV10-3 with TRBJ1-1; 8 nucleotides line up with TRBD1. V lost 10 bases, J lost 1 base, and 5 bases stayed unmatched. The CDR3 runs 13 residues. Germline CDR1 ENHRY, CDR2 SYGVKD. The CDR3 DNA is TGTGCCACCGCGGACAGGGAGAACACTGAAGCTTTCTTT. Translated, it gives CATADRENTEAFF.

About this clonotype itself: This may arise from a read error, as a much more abundant clone is one base away. The chain uses TRBV6-2 or TRBV6-3 and TRBJ2-7, with 10 nucleotides matching TRBD1. The germline CDR1 and CDR2 sequences are MNHEY and SVGEGT. This CDR3 is 15 amino acids long. For the CDR3, the DNA is TGTGCCAGCAGCCCCCCGGGACAGGGGTTCTACGAGCAGCACTTC. It specifies CASSPPGQGFYEQHF.

In this sample, this clonotype turned up many times. The CDR3 loop is CAIKNLADSYEQYF. DNA of the CDR3: TGTGCCATCAAAAACTTGGCAGATTCCTACGAGCAGTACTTC. The chain carries TRBV10-3 and TRBJ2-7; no clear D. V was clipped by 7 bases and J by 1 base, with 14 bases between them. Germline V gene lookup returns CDR1 ENHRY and CDR2 SYGVKD. The CDR3 is 14 residues long.

The table lists this clonotype with many counts. The rearrangement joins TRBV29-1 to TRBJ2-5; the match to TRBD1 covers 11 bases. V lost 7 bases and J lost 5; bases outside the gene matches: 3. Germline assignment: CDR1 SQVTM and CDR2 ANQGSEA. This CDR3 is 12 amino acids long. Here the CDR3 DNA reads TGCAGCGGCGGACAGGGGGCGGAGACCCAGTACTTC. Translated, it gives CSGGQGAETQYF.

The chain couples TRBV7-9 to TRBJ1-1; D remains ambiguous. The germline V and J ends were trimmed by 7 bases and 4 bases, with 22 bases remaining between them. The CDR3 covers 16 residues. Germline V lookup: CDR1 SEHNR, CDR2 FQNEAQ (reference sequence). The CDR3 coding sequence is TGTGCCAGCACTGGACGGAAGGATGATATTGCCACTGAAGCTTTCTTT. The encoded protein is CASTGRKDDIATEAFF. Together with reference TRBV7-9 and TRBJ1-1, the CDR3 gives the full variable domain: DTGVSQNPRHKITKRGQNVTFRCDPISEHNRLYWYRQTLGQGPEFLTYFQNEAQLEKSRLLSDRFSAERPKGSFSTLEIQRTEQGDSAMYLCASTGRKDDIATEAFFGQGTRLTVV.

This clonotype has at least ten counts. CDR3 region: CASSEGTDYGYTF. The DNA for the CDR3 is TGTGCCAGCAGTGAAGGGACAGATTATGGCTACACCTTC. The chain recombines TRBV2 with TRBJ1-2, with a possible D match to TRBD1 (6 bases). The V and J ends lost 1 base and 5 bases respectively, with 8 bases between them. This CDR3 is 13 amino acids long. Germline V lookup: CDR1 SNHLY, CDR2 FYNNEI.

J is TRBJ2-1 and V is TRBV9; D uncertain. Per germline, CDR1 SGDLS and CDR2 YYNGEE. The CDR3 loop spans 15 amino acids. Trimming cost V 2 bases and J 6 bases, with 15 bases left between them. This CDR3 reads CASSVLLEGFNEQFF. Written as DNA, the CDR3 is TGTGCCAGCAGCGTTCTGCTAGAAGGGTTCAATGAGCAGTTCTTC.

This clonotype was detected ten times or more. CDR3 bases: TGTGCCAGCAGTTTACCTCCTAACTATGGCTACACCTTC. Its protein product is CASSLPPNYGYTF. J is TRBJ1-2 and V is TRBV12-3 or TRBV12-4; no clear D. Trimming took off 2 bases at V and 0 bases at J, with 4 bases between the two ends. The CDR3 spans 13 residues.

This clonotype has a count of ten or more. The chain links TRBV12-3 or TRBV12-4 to TRBJ1-4; D unresolved. V lost 5 bases and J lost 8, with 15 bases in between. CDR3 length: 14 amino acids. The CDR3 region has the DNA TGTGCCAGCAGTCCGAGGTCCCCCGTGGAAAAACTGTTTTTT. Its translation is CASSPRSPVEKLFF.

This clonotype was detected only a few times. The chain uses TRBV7-3 and TRBJ2-1, with D unresolved. CDR3 length: 15 amino acids. V was cut by 0 bases and J by 2 bases, with 8 bases left in between. Germline V CDR1 and CDR2: SGHTA, FQGTGA. CDR3 sequence reads: CASSLTGDTYNEQFF. The DNA for the CDR3 is TGTGCCAGCAGCTTAACCGGAGACACCTACAATGAGCAGTTCTTC.

Ten or more counts support this clonotype. The chain couples TRBV28 to TRBJ2-7; tentative D call: TRBD1 (5 bases). Germline CDR1 reads MDHEN; CDR2 reads SYDVKM. There are 13 residues in the CDR3. V was pared by 7 bases and J by 3 bases, with 13 bases between. CDR3 sequence: CASNPGLLYEQYF. CDR3 sequence (DNA): TGTGCCAGCAACCCAGGGCTCCTCTACGAGCAGTACTTC. The full variable domain, in which reference TRBV28 and TRBJ2-7 provide the parts outside the CDR3, is DVKVTQSSRYLVKRTGEKVFLECVQDMDHENMFWYRQDPGLGLRLIYFSYDVKMKEKGDIPEGYSVSREKKERFSLILESASTNQTSMYLCASNPGLLYEQYFGPGTRLTVT.

V is TRBV6-5 and J is TRBJ2-7; a possible D gene is TRBD2 (6 bases). The V gene lost 0 bases and the J gene lost 0 bases, with 9 bases spanning the gap. Germline CDR1 is MNHEY and CDR2 is SVGAGI. The length of the CDR3 is 15 residues. CDR3 amino acids: CASSYSASDSYEQYF. The CDR3, as DNA: TGTGCCAGCAGTTACTCGGCTAGCGACTCCTACGAGCAGTACTTC.

This clonotype came up many times. The rearrangement uses TRBV6-1 and TRBJ2-2; TRBD1 matches 7 bases. The V gene's germline CDR1 is MNHNS and CDR2 SASEGT. V lost 5 bases, J lost 2 bases, and 2 bases stayed unmatched. The CDR3 is made up of 14 amino acids. CDR3 in DNA: TGTGCCAGCAGTTGGGACAGAAACACCGGGGAGCTGTTTTTT. This translates into CASSWDRNTGELFF.

The chain couples TRBV12-3 or TRBV12-4 to TRBJ2-3; a possible D gene is TRBD2 (6 bases). This CDR3 is built from 15 residues. With 6 bases removed from V and 2 bases from J, the gap between germline ends came to 15 bases. In DNA, the CDR3 is TGTGCCAGCAGCTTATCGGCGGGACTCACAGATACGCAGTATTTT. This encodes CASSLSAGLTDTQYF.